This T cell receptor beta chain originates from a study of blood T cell repertoires in COVID-19. Study details: The United States, Italy and Spain provided the acute and convalescent COVID-19 samples. From T cells, B-cell-depleted T cells, or PBMCs came the material, which was cDNA or gDNA.

Trimming left V 1 base short and J 3 bases short, with 10 bases between. The CDR3 has 15 residues. The germline V gene encodes CDR1 MNHNS and CDR2 SASEGT. Source study methods: The authors estimated nucleated cell counts from reference gene primer amplification. TCRdb's copy holds only in-frame clones and misses some; the assay was immunoSEQ multiplex PCR. V and J calls and clone size are copied from that table; D and trimming were computed from the DNA. The sample records 150,000 to 250,000 clones, roughly 92% being singletons. The chain links TRBV6-1 to TRBJ1-5, with D possibly being TRBD1 (5 bases). Input material: peripheral blood. The origin of this receptor is a man aged 25 to 40 with COVID-19, enrolled during active disease. The CDR3 loop is CASSEGQGLNQPQHF. The CDR3 region has the DNA TGTGCCAGCAGTGAAGGGCAGGGCCTCAATCAGCCCCAGCATTTT.